This T cell receptor (beta chain) was obtained from a study of T cell clonality in common variable immunodeficiency. This clone was seen repeatedly, ten times or more. The antigen remains unidentified. The read finishes 3 residues shy of the CDR3 end, and the germline J gene is used to complete it. With 0 bases removed from V and 7 bases from J, the gap between germline ends came to 10 bases. The germline gives CDR1 GTSNPN, CDR2 SVGIG (reference sequence). This CDR3 has 13 residues. Findings and limits, study-wide: Repertoire-complication correlations in CVID were limited by patient heterogeneity. Common variable immunodeficiency TCR beta sequences reportedly had fewer deletions and N-nucleotide insertions. CVID subjects shared fewer TCRbeta clones than healthy controls did.

Some clones are missing from TCRdb's copy, which holds only in-frame ones; the method was immunoSEQ multiplex PCR. The sample yields 57,000 or so clones, without any singletons. The receptor's source is a person aged 18 to 75 in good health. The rearrangement joins TRBV30 to TRBJ2-1, with D possibly TRBD2 on 6 matching bases. The specimen sequenced was peripheral blood mononuclear cells. The CDR3 DNA, read in part, is TGTGCCTGGAGTGTACTAGCCCCGAATGAG. It specifies CAWSVLAPNE. The whole CDR3 protein is CAWSVLAPNEQFF.